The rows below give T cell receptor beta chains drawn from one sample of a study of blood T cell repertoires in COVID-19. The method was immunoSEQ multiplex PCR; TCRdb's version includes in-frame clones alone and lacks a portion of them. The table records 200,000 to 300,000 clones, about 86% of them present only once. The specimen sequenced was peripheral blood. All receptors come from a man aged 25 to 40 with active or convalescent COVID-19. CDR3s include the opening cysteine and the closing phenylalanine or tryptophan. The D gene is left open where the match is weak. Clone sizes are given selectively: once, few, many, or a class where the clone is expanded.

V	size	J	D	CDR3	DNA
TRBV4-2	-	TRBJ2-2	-	CASSPPGIAGELFF	TGTGCCAGCTCACCACCAGGGATAGCCGGGGAGCTGTTTTTT
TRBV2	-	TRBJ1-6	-	CASSDDRRAYNSPLHF	TGTGCCAGCAGTGACGACAGAAGGGCCTATAATTCACCCCTCCACTTT
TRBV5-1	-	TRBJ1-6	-	CASSRRGYSPLHF	TGCGCCAGCAGCCGAAGGGGGTACTCACCCCTCCACTTT
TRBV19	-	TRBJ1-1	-	CASSIAGTRDWQEAFF	TGTGCCAGTAGTATCGCGGGGACTCGGGACTGGCAGGAAGCTTTCTTT
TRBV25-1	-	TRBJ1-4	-	CASSSTGLEKLFF	TGTGCCAGCAGTTCCACAGGTCTTGAAAAACTGTTTTTT
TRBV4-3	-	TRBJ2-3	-	CASSQDFGRTDTQYF	TGCGCCAGCAGCCAAGATTTTGGCCGCACAGATACGCAGTATTTT
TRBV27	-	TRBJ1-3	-	CASSLGGSGNTIYF	TGTGCCAGCAGTTTGGGGGGCTCTGGAAACACCATATATTTT
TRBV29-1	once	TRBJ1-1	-	CSGSWRKAEAFF	TGCAGCGGGAGCTGGCGGAAAGCTGAAGCTTTCTTT
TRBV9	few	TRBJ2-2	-	CASSATGYGTGELFF	TGTGCCAGCAGCGCAACAGGGTACGGCACCGGGGAGCTGTTTTTT
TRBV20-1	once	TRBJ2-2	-	CSASGQGKRELFF	TGCAGTGCTAGTGGTCAGGGGAAAAGGGAGCTGTTTTTT
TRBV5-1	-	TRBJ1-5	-	CASSLEGPQPQHF	TGCGCCAGCAGCCTCGAGGGTCCACAGCCCCAGCATTTT
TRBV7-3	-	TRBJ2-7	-	CASSLGVSYEQYF	TGTGCCAGCAGCTTAGGAGTCAGCTACGAGCAGTACTTC
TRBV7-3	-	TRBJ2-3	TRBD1	CASSLKFRGTGASTDTQYF	TGTGCCAGCAGCTTAAAATTCCGGGGGACAGGGGCGTCCACAGATACGCAGTATTTT
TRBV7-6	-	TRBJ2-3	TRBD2	CASSPRTSGGDTQYF	TGTGCCAGCAGCCCGAGGACTAGCGGGGGGGATACGCAGTATTTT
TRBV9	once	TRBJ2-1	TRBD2	CASSVSGGAIERQFF	TGTGCCAGCAGCGTTAGCGGGGGCGCCATTGAACGGCAGTTCTTC
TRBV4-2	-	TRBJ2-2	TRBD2	CASSREYSGGLNTGELFF	TGTGCCAGCAGTCGGGAGTATAGCGGGGGGTTGAACACCGGGGAGCTGTTTTTT
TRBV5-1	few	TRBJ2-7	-	CASSERQEPYEQYF	TGCGCCAGCAGCGAAAGACAGGAACCCTACGAGCAGTACTTC
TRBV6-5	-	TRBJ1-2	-	CASSRGFNYGYTF	TGTGCCAGCAGCAGGGGATTTAACTATGGCTACACCTTC
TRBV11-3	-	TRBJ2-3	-	CASSLSTGGATTDTQYF	TGTGCCAGCAGCTTATCCACGGGCGGGGCAACCACAGATACGCAGTATTTT
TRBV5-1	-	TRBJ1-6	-	CASSSGQPTSPLHF	TGCGCCAGCAGTTCTGGACAGCCGACGTCACCCCTCCACTTT
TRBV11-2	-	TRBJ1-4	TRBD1	CASSFSGTGDEKLFF	TGTGCCAGCAGCTTTTCCGGGACAGGGGACGAAAAACTGTTTTTT
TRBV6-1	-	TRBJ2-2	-	CASSDQQSSVGELFF	TGTGCCAGCAGTGACCAACAATCTAGCGTCGGGGAGCTGTTTTTT
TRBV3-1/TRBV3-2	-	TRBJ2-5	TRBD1	CASSQDARGPQTQYF	TGTGCCAGCAGCCAAGATGCGAGGGGGCCGCAGACCCAGTACTTC
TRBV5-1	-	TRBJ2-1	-	CASTNRDLDNEQFF	TGCGCCAGCACAAACCGGGACTTAGACAATGAGCAGTTCTTC
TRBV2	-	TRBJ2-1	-	CATLWRTSYNEQFF	TGTGCCACTCTTTGGAGAACCTCCTACAATGAGCAGTTCTTC
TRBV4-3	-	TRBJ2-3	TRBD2	CASSQEPGGLDTQYF	TGCGCCAGCAGCCAAGAACCGGGGGGGCTGGATACGCAGTATTTT
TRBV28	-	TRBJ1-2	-	CASSSPVVCTF	TGTGCCAGCAGTTCCCCGGTTGTGTGCACCTTC
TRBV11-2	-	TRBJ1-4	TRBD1	CASSPGTGSEKLFF	TGTGCCAGCAGCCCGGGGACAGGGAGTGAAAAACTGTTTTTT
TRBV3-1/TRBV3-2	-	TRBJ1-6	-	CASSQMGPGYSPLHF	TGTGCCAGCAGCCAAATGGGGCCAGGGTATTCACCCCTCCACTTT
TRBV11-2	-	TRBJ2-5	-	CASSPQETQYF	TGTGCCAGCAGCCCGCAAGAGACCCAGTACTTC
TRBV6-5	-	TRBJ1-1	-	CASSLDSSQTEAFF	TGTGCCAGCAGTCTGGACAGTTCCCAGACTGAAGCTTTCTTT
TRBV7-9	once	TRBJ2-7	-	CASSGQWETYEQYF	TGTGCCAGCAGTGGACAGTGGGAGACCTACGAGCAGTACTTC